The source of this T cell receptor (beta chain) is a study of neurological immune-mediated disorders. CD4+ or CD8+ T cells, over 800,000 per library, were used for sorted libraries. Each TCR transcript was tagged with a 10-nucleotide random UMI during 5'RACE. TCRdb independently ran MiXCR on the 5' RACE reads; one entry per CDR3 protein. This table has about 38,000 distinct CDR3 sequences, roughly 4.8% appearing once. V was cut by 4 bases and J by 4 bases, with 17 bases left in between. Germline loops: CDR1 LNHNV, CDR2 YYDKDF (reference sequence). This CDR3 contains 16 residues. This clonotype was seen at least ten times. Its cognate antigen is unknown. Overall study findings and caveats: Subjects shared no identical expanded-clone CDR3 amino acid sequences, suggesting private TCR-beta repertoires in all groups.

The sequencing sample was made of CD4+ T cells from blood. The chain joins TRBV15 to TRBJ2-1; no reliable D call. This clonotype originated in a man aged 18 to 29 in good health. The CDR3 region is CATSTLAANLYNEQFF. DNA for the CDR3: TGTGCCACCAGCACCCTGGCCGCCAATTTATACAATGAGCAGTTCTTC.